This TCR beta chain was recorded in a study of T cell responses to AZD1222 COVID-19 vaccine. V was pared by 4 bases and J by 0 bases, with 6 bases of the junction left unmatched. The CDR3 has 16 residues. Germline V gene data show CDR1 as LNHNV and CDR2 as YYDKDF (reference sequence). For this clone: Its antigen is as yet unknown.

Clones were read by immunoSEQ multiplex PCR, and TCRdb kept only the in-frame ones, dropping some. This sample yields fewer than 150,000 clones, of which about 92% are seen a single time; more than 4.5% belongs to the top ten. Regarding the study as a whole: The donors showed a predominance of white British ancestry and of females, with possible underestimation of clonal diversity. Targets within unmutated variant regions were reportedly found for nearly half of spike-specific TCRs. There were vaccine-associated CD4 TCRs across spike, dominant at 160-218 and 743-854.

Specimen: peripheral blood, collected 28 days after the second AZD1222 dose. This sequence originates from an adult who received the AZD1222 COVID-19 vaccine. The chain employs TRBV15 and TRBJ2-5; 9 bases line up with TRBD2. This CDR3 reads CATSKRGAAYQETQYF. The CDR3 region has the DNA TGTGCCACCAGCAAGCGGGGGGCCGCGTACCAAGAGACCCAGTACTTC.